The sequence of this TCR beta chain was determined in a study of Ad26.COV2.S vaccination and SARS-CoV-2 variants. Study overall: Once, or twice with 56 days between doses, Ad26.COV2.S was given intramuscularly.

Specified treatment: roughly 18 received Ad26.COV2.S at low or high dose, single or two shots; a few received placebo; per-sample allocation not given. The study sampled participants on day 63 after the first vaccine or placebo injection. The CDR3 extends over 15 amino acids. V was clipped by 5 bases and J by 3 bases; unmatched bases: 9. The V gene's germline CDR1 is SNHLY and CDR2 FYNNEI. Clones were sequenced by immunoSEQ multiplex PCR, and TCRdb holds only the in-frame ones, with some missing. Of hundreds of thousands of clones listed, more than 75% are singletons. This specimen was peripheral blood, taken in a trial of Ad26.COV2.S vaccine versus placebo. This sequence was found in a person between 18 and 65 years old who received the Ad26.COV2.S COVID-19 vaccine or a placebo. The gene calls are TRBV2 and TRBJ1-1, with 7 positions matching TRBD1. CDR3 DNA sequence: TGTGCCAGCAGTACCCTGGGACAGCTTTACACTGAAGCTTTCTTT. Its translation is CASSTLGQLYTEAFF.